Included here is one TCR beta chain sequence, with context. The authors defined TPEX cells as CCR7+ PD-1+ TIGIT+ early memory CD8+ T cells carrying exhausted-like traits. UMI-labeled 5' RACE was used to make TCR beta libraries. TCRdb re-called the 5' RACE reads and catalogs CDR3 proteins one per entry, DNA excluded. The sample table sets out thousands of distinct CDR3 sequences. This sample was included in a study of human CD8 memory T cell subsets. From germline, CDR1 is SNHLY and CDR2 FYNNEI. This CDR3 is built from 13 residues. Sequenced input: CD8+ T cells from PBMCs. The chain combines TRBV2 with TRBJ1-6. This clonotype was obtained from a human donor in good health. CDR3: CASSGPMGSPLHF.